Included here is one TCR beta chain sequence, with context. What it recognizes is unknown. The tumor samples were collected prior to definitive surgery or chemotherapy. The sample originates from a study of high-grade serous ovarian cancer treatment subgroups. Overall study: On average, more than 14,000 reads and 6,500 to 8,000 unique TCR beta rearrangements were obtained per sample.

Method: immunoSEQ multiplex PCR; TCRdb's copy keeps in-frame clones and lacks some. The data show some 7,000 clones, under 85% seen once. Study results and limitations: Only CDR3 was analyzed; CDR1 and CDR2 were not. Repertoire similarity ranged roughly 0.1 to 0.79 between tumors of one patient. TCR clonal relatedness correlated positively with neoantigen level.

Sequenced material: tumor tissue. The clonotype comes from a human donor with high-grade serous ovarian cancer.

The CDR3 spells CAISLGPDGYTF. The CDR3 DNA reads TGTGCCATCTCCCTGGGCCCGGATGGCTACACCTTC. V and J are TRBV10-3 and TRBJ1-2; D uncertain. CDR1 and CDR2 (germline): ENHRY, SYGVKD. The CDR3 length is 12 residues. The V end lost 8 bases, the J end lost 6 bases, and 13 bases lay between the germline ends.